This TCR beta chain emerged from a study of blood T cell repertoires in COVID-19. Turning to the study itself: The analysed material was cDNA or gDNA that came from T cells, B-cell-depleted T cells, or PBMCs.

The V end lost 4 bases, the J end lost 8 bases, and 14 bases lay between the germline ends. The CDR3 is 13 residues long. The germline V gene encodes CDR1 SGHAT and CDR2 FQNNGV. Produced via immunoSEQ multiplex PCR; TCRdb's table is partial and in-frame only. This sample carries about 60,000 clones, around 79% of them seen once, and the ten largest clones take 32%. This receptor was obtained from a human donor in a cohort sampled during active COVID-19. The chain is built from TRBV11-2 and TRBJ1-2; D might be TRBD1 (6 bases). The sequenced sample was peripheral blood. The CDR3 reads CASSSRGGRGYTF. The CDR3 DNA sequence: TGTGCCAGCAGCTCCCGGGGGGGCAGAGGCTACACCTTC.